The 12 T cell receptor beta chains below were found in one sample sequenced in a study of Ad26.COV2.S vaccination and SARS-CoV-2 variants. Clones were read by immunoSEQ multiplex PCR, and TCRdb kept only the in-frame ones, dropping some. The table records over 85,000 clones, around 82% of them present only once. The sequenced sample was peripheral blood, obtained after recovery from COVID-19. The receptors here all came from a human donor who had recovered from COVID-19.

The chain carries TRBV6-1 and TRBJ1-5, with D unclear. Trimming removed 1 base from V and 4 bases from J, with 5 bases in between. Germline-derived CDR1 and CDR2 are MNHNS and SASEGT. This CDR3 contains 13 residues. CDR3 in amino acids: CASSEEGNQPQHF. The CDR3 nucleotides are TGTGCCAGCAGTGAAGAGGGAAATCAGCCCCAGCATTTT.

The DNA of the CDR3 is TGTGCCAGCAGTAGATTCTTGGCCGGCTCTGGGGCCAACGTCCTGACTTTC. Its protein is CASSRFLAGSGANVLTF. This chain links TRBV6-6 with TRBJ2-6; no clear D. The ends were cut back, 5 bases at V and 0 bases at J, with 14 bases in the middle. Germline loops: CDR1 MNHNY, CDR2 SVGAGI (reference sequence). The length of the CDR3 is 17 residues.

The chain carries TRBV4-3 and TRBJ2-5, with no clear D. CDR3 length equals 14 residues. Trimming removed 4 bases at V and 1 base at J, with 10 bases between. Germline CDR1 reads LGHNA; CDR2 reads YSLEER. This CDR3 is CASSPSRGQETQYF. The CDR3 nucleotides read TGCGCCAGCAGCCCTAGTCGAGGCCAAGAGACCCAGTACTTC.

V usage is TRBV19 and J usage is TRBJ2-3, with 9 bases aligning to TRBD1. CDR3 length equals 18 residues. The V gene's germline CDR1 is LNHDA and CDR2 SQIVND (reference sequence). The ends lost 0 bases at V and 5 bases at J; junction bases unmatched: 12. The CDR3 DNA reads TGTGCCAGTAGTATAGATCCTCTAGGGGACAGGGCTAGAGATACGCAGTATTTT. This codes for CASSIDPLGDRARDTQYF.

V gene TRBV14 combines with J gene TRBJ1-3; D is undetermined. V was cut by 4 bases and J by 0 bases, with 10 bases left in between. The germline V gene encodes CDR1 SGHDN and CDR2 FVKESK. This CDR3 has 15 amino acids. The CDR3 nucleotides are TGTGCCAGCAGCCGGCAGTTGAGCTCTGGAAACACCATATATTTT. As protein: CASSRQLSSGNTIYF.

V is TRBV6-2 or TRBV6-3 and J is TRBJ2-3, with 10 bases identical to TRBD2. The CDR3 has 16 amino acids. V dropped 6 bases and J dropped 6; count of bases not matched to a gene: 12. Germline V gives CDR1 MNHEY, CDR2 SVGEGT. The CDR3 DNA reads TGTGCCAGCAGCCCTTCTAGAGCGGGGGGGCCTGATACGCAGTATTTT. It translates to CASSPSRAGGPDTQYF.

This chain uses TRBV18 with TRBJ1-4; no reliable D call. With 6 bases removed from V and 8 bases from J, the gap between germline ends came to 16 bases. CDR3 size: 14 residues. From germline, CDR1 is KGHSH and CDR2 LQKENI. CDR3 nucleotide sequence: TGTGCCAGCTCGCCAGCAGGCCAGAGCGAAAAACTGTTTTTT. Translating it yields CASSPAGQSEKLFF.

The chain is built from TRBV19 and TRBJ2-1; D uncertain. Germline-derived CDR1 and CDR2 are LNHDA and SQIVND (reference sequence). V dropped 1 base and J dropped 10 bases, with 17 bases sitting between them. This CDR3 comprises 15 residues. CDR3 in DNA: TGTGCCAGTAGTATAGGGGGAAGGCCTTTTGGGGAGCAGTTCTTC. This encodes CASSIGGRPFGEQFF.

The CDR3 coding sequence is TGCGCCAGCAGCCCGGGACAGAGTAATGAAAAACTGTTTTTT. As protein: CASSPGQSNEKLFF. V gene TRBV4-3 combines with J gene TRBJ1-4; 7 bases line up with TRBD1. This CDR3 region has 14 residues. The junction had 3 bases not matched to a gene; V was cut back by 4 bases and J by 4 bases. Per the germline V gene, CDR1 is LGHNA and CDR2 is YSLEER.

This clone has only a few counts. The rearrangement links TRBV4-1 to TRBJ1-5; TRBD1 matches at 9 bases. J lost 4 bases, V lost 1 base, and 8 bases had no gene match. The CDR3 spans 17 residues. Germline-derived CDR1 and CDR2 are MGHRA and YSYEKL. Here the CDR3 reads CASSQVVTGGINQPQHF. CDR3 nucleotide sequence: TGCGCCAGCAGCCAAGTCGTAACAGGGGGCATTAATCAGCCCCAGCATTTT.

The CDR3 nucleotides read TGTGCCAGCAGCTTAGAACAGGGAATAGTAACCCTCCACTTT. It specifies CASSLEQGIVTLHF. The chain uses TRBV7-9 and TRBJ1-6; a possible D gene is TRBD1 (6 bases). Germline V gene lookup returns CDR1 SEHNR and CDR2 FQNEAQ (reference sequence). CDR3 length equals 14 residues. Trimming removed 1 base at V and 14 bases at J, with 15 bases between.

This CDR3 is CASSYDGGVNTEAFF. CDR3 in DNA: TGTGCCAGCAGTTACGACGGAGGGGTGAACACTGAAGCTTTCTTT. This chain links TRBV6-5 with TRBJ1-1; D may be TRBD1 (5 bases). With 2 bases removed from V and 0 bases from J, the gap between germline ends came to 10 bases. The CDR3 consists of 15 residues. The germline V gene has CDR1 MNHEY and CDR2 SVGAGI.